Listed below are T cell receptor beta chains from one sample, sequenced in a study of molecular identifiers for immune sequencing clone quantification. TCRdb redid the calling of the PCR reads with MiXCR, one entry per CDR3 protein. The sample gives 600,000 to 650,000 distinct CDR3 sequences, roughly 21% of which show up once; roughly 0.83% is in the top ten. Sequencing was carried out using naive CD8+ T cells from blood, with Jurkat cell RNA spiked in. These receptors were collected from a human donor in good health. Some libraries in this study had Jurkat cell RNA spiked in. The CDR3 runs from the conserved cysteine through the conserved F or W. Fields, in order: clone size, J gene, D gene, V gene, CDR3 protein, CDR3 DNA. D genes are given only for firm matches. Rows give clone size only sometimes, using once, few, many, or a class for an expanded clone.

clone_size: NA; j_call: TRBJ1-4; d_call: NA; v_call: TRBV6-2/TRBV6-3; cdr3_aa: CASSYSNQDDTTSNEKLFF; cdr3_nt: TGTGCCAGCAGTTACTCGAATCAGGACGACACGACTTCCAATGAAAAACTGTTTTTT
clone_size: many; j_call: TRBJ2-7; d_call: NA; v_call: TRBV5-1; cdr3_aa: CASSLGTLAGPEQYF; cdr3_nt: TGCGCCAGCAGCTTGGGCACTCTGGCGGGACCCGAGCAGTACTTC
clone_size: many; j_call: TRBJ2-1; d_call: NA; v_call: TRBV7-2; cdr3_aa: CASSNIGDYNEQFF; cdr3_nt: TGTGCCAGCAGCAACATCGGAGACTACAATGAGCAGTTCTTC
clone_size: NA; j_call: TRBJ2-7; d_call: TRBD1; v_call: TRBV2; cdr3_aa: CASSENWDSRYEQYF; cdr3_nt: TGTGCCAGCAGTGAAAACTGGGACAGCCGCTACGAGCAGTACTTC
clone_size: many; j_call: TRBJ2-3; d_call: NA; v_call: TRBV5-4; cdr3_aa: CASRRSTDTQYF; cdr3_nt: TGTGCCAGCAGACGTAGCACAGATACGCAGTATTTT
clone_size: NA; j_call: TRBJ2-2; d_call: NA; v_call: TRBV10-2; cdr3_aa: CASSAGQSNTGELFF; cdr3_nt: TGCGCCAGCAGTGCGGGGCAATCCAACACCGGGGAGCTGTTTTTT
clone_size: many; j_call: TRBJ2-3; d_call: NA; v_call: TRBV7-9; cdr3_aa: CASSPPVDTQYF; cdr3_nt: TGTGCCAGCAGCCCACCTGTGGATACGCAGTATTTT
clone_size: NA; j_call: TRBJ2-3; d_call: NA; v_call: TRBV19; cdr3_aa: CASSLQVASTDTQYF; cdr3_nt: TGTGCCAGTAGTCTCCAGGTGGCGAGCACAGATACGCAGTATTTT
clone_size: many; j_call: TRBJ2-5; d_call: NA; v_call: TRBV28; cdr3_aa: CASSLSPSDSQETQYF; cdr3_nt: TGTGCCAGCAGTTTAAGCCCATCGGACAGTCAAGAGACCCAGTACTTC
clone_size: many; j_call: TRBJ2-2; d_call: NA; v_call: TRBV9; cdr3_aa: CASSVVRDGYTGELFF; cdr3_nt: TGTGCCAGCAGCGTAGTACGGGACGGCTACACCGGGGAGCTGTTTTTT
clone_size: many; j_call: TRBJ2-1; d_call: NA; v_call: TRBV30; cdr3_aa: CAWSVGQGYEQFF; cdr3_nt: TGTGCCTGGAGTGTAGGGCAGGGCTATGAGCAGTTCTTC
clone_size: NA; j_call: TRBJ2-2; d_call: NA; v_call: TRBV27; cdr3_aa: CASSTGTIRAGELFF; cdr3_nt: TGTGCCAGCAGTACCGGGACGATCAGGGCCGGGGAGCTGTTTTTT
clone_size: once; j_call: TRBJ1-3; d_call: NA; v_call: TRBV9; cdr3_aa: CVSSGSSGNTIYF; cdr3_nt: TGTGTCAGCAGCGGTTCCTCTGGAAACACCATATATTTT
clone_size: few; j_call: TRBJ2-2; d_call: NA; v_call: TRBV4-1; cdr3_aa: CASSQGGPGELFF; cdr3_nt: TGCGCCAGCAGCCAAGGGGGGCCCGGGGAGCTGTTTTTT
clone_size: many; j_call: TRBJ1-1; d_call: TRBD1; v_call: TRBV23-1; cdr3_aa: CASSQPRDRENTEAFF; cdr3_nt: TGCGCCAGCAGTCAACCTCGGGACAGGGAAAACACTGAAGCTTTCTTT
clone_size: NA; j_call: TRBJ2-7; d_call: NA; v_call: TRBV19; cdr3_aa: CASSPSAGSYEQYF; cdr3_nt: TGTGCCAGTAGCCCGAGCGCGGGTTCCTACGAGCAGTACTTC
clone_size: many; j_call: TRBJ1-5; d_call: TRBD1; v_call: TRBV30; cdr3_aa: CAWSPGQGGLEPQHF; cdr3_nt: TGTGCCTGGAGCCCCGGTCAGGGGGGCCTGGAGCCCCAGCATTTT
clone_size: NA; j_call: TRBJ2-2; d_call: TRBD1; v_call: TRBV6-5; cdr3_aa: CASSSWTGRNTGELFF; cdr3_nt: TGTGCCAGCAGTTCTTGGACAGGGCGTAACACCGGGGAGCTGTTTTTT
clone_size: many; j_call: TRBJ1-6; d_call: TRBD1; v_call: TRBV30; cdr3_aa: CAWGQGYNSPLHF; cdr3_nt: TGTGCCTGGGGACAGGGGTATAATTCACCCCTCCACTTT
clone_size: few; j_call: TRBJ1-2; d_call: NA; v_call: TRBV12-3/TRBV12-4; cdr3_aa: CASSTGTSTGYTF; cdr3_nt: TGTGCCAGCAGTACTGGGACAAGTACCGGCTACACCTTC
clone_size: many; j_call: TRBJ2-7; d_call: TRBD2; v_call: TRBV5-1; cdr3_aa: CASSSGTSGYEQYF; cdr3_nt: TGTGCCAGCAGTTCGGGGACTAGCGGCTACGAGCAGTACTTC
clone_size: NA; j_call: TRBJ2-7; d_call: TRBD1; v_call: TRBV9; cdr3_aa: CASSTGQGTVYEQYF; cdr3_nt: TGTGCCAGCAGCACCGGACAGGGGACAGTGTACGAGCAGTACTTC
clone_size: many; j_call: TRBJ2-5; d_call: TRBD2; v_call: TRBV7-2; cdr3_aa: CASSFSGSKETQYF; cdr3_nt: TGTGCCAGCAGCTTTAGCGGGTCAAAAGAGACCCAGTACTTC
clone_size: many; j_call: TRBJ2-1; d_call: NA; v_call: TRBV7-9; cdr3_aa: CASSAGPFGGNEQFF; cdr3_nt: TGTGCCAGCAGCGCCGGCCCATTCGGGGGTAATGAGCAGTTCTTC
clone_size: many; j_call: TRBJ2-7; d_call: TRBD1; v_call: TRBV6-5; cdr3_aa: CASSYSGTGGVYEQYF; cdr3_nt: TGTGCCAGCAGTTACTCCGGGACAGGGGGCGTCTACGAGCAGTACTTC
clone_size: NA; j_call: TRBJ2-3; d_call: NA; v_call: TRBV6-5; cdr3_aa: CASNALGDTQYF; cdr3_nt: TGTGCCAGTAACGCACTGGGAGATACGCAGTATTTT
clone_size: many; j_call: TRBJ2-2; d_call: NA; v_call: TRBV6-5; cdr3_aa: CASSYYSGNTGELFF; cdr3_nt: TGTGCCAGCAGTTATTACAGCGGGAACACCGGGGAGCTGTTTTTT
clone_size: NA; j_call: TRBJ2-7; d_call: NA; v_call: TRBV27; cdr3_aa: CASSFMGGYEQYF; cdr3_nt: TGTGCCAGCAGTTTCATGGGGGGCTACGAGCAGTACTTC
clone_size: NA; j_call: TRBJ1-1; d_call: NA; v_call: TRBV20-1; cdr3_aa: CSAREAPGQPNTEAFF; cdr3_nt: TGCAGTGCTAGAGAGGCCCCCGGGCAGCCGAACACTGAAGCTTTCTTT
clone_size: few; j_call: TRBJ1-2; d_call: TRBD1; v_call: TRBV20-1; cdr3_aa: CSARNQGAAGGYTF; cdr3_nt: TGCAGTGCGAGGAATCAGGGGGCCGCTGGTGGCTACACCTTC